Listed below are T cell receptor beta chains from one sample, sequenced in a study of blood T cell repertoires in COVID-19. Profiling relied on immunoSEQ multiplex PCR, and the TCRdb table lists in-frame clones only, not all of them. The sample lists a few hundred thousand clones, around 87% occurring once. Sequencing was carried out using PBMCs or T cells enriched from blood (not recorded which). These receptors were collected from a man aged 35-49 years in a cohort exposed to, infected with or recovered from COVID-19 (not recorded which). Both conserved end residues are part of each CDR3. The D gene is left open where the match is weak. Rows give clone size only sometimes, using once, few, many, or a class for an expanded clone.

TRBJ1-1 | TRBV18 | NA | NA | CASSPFQGIAVNTEAFF | TGTGCCAGCTCACCATTTCAGGGTATTGCTGTAAACACTGAAGCTTTCTTT
TRBJ2-3 | TRBV19 | once | TRBD2 | CASSMYLLAGTSPTTDTQYF | TGTGCCAGTAGTATGTACCTTCTAGCGGGAACCTCACCGACCACAGATACGCAGTATTTT
TRBJ2-4 | TRBV27 | NA | TRBD2 | CASSPRLAGPGNIQYF | TGTGCCAGCAGTCCCAGACTAGCGGGGCCAGGAAACATTCAGTACTTC
TRBJ2-2 | TRBV7-8 | NA | NA | CASSLGSGSPGELFF | TGTGCCAGCAGCTTAGGGAGTGGTAGCCCCGGGGAGCTGTTTTTT
TRBJ1-4 | TRBV15 | NA | NA | CATSRDKTGGNEKLFF | TGTGCCACCAGCAGAGATAAAACAGGAGGGAATGAAAAACTGTTTTTT
TRBJ2-1 | TRBV6-5 | few | NA | CASLDRAGGEQFF | TGTGCCAGCCTAGACAGGGCCGGGGGTGAGCAGTTCTTC
TRBJ1-1 | TRBV28 | NA | NA | CASSFARTEAFF | TGTGCCAGCAGTTTTGCGAGGACTGAAGCTTTCTTT
TRBJ1-4 | TRBV27 | NA | NA | CASRPWDNNEKLFF | TGTGCCAGCAGGCCATGGGACAATAATGAAAAACTGTTTTTT
TRBJ2-7 | TRBV6-5 | once | TRBD2 | CASRTSPSYEQYF | TGTGCCAGCAGGACTAGCCCCTCCTACGAGCAGTACTTC
TRBJ2-5 | TRBV19 | NA | TRBD2 | CASSKLAGAFQETQYF | TGTGCCAGTAGTAAGCTAGCGGGAGCCTTTCAAGAGACCCAGTACTTC
TRBJ2-7 | TRBV30 | NA | TRBD1 | CAWAGQGAWEQYF | TGTGCCTGGGCGGGACAGGGGGCGTGGGAGCAGTACTTC
TRBJ2-7 | TRBV6-1 | many | NA | CASSEAPEGPYEQYF | TGTGCCAGCAGTGAAGCGCCGGAGGGACCCTACGAGCAGTACTTC
TRBJ1-6 | TRBV27 | NA | NA | CASRSPGSSYNSPLHF | TGTGCCAGCAGGTCACCTGGGAGCTCCTATAATTCACCCCTCCACTTT
TRBJ1-3 | TRBV11-2 | NA | NA | CASSSQGSGNTIYF | TGTGCCAGCAGCTCCCAGGGCTCTGGAAACACCATATATTTT
TRBJ2-7 | TRBV28 | NA | NA | CASSLQGGSNEQYF | TGTGCCAGCAGTTTACAGGGGGGTAGCAACGAGCAGTACTTC
TRBJ1-1 | TRBV5-1 | NA | TRBD1 | CASSLESGGTEAFF | TGCGCCAGCAGCTTGGAGTCAGGGGGCACTGAAGCTTTCTTT
TRBJ2-1 | TRBV13 | NA | TRBD1 | CASSLPGQGAFNEQFF | TGTGCCAGCAGCTTACCGGGACAGGGGGCGTTCAATGAGCAGTTCTTC
TRBJ2-1 | TRBV2 | NA | NA | CASLASEYNEQFF | TGTGCCAGCTTGGCTAGCGAGTACAATGAGCAGTTCTTC
TRBJ2-1 | TRBV27 | few | TRBD2 | CASSLTSGSRYNEQFF | TGTGCCAGCAGTTTAACTAGCGGGAGCCGGTACAATGAGCAGTTCTTC
TRBJ2-3 | TRBV2 | NA | NA | CASSERGQGTDTQYF | TGTGCCAGCAGTGAGCGGGGGCAGGGCACAGATACGCAGTATTTT
TRBJ2-7 | TRBV28 | once | TRBD2 | CASSSPLRREGPSYEQYF | TGTGCCAGCAGTTCCCCCCTTCGGCGGGAGGGCCCATCCTACGAGCAGTACTTC
TRBJ1-3 | TRBV27 | NA | NA | CASSPSIVGVGNTIYF | TGTGCCAGCAGCCCGTCTATTGTGGGAGTAGGAAACACCATATATTTT
TRBJ1-2 | TRBV27 | NA | NA | CASSLGGNYGYTF | TGTGCCAGCAGTTTGGGAGGGAACTATGGCTACACCTTC
TRBJ2-4 | TRBV9 | NA | TRBD1 | CASSVTGGNIQYF | TGTGCCAGCAGCGTAACAGGGGGCAACATTCAGTACTTC
TRBJ1-5 | TRBV2 | NA | NA | CASSDQGNQPQHF | TGTGCCAGCAGTGACCAGGGGAATCAGCCCCAGCATTTT
TRBJ1-1 | TRBV7-9 | NA | NA | CASSLAWSSTEAFF | TGTGCCAGCAGCTTAGCTTGGAGTTCCACTGAAGCTTTCTTT
TRBJ2-1 | TRBV5-4 | NA | TRBD2 | CASSVVVAGGGEQFF | TGTGCCAGCAGCGTTGTAGTAGCGGGAGGGGGGGAGCAGTTCTTC
TRBJ2-3 | TRBV7-3 | once | TRBD2 | CASSEEAGGKQYF | TGTGCCAGCAGCGAGGAAGCGGGAGGTAAACAGTATTTT
TRBJ1-2 | TRBV13 | NA | TRBD1 | CASSYLRGPYGYTF | TGTGCCAGCAGCTACCTCAGGGGGCCCTATGGCTACACCTTC
TRBJ1-1 | TRBV15 | NA | TRBD1 | CATSRRQGSMNTEAFF | TGTGCCACCAGCAGACGACAGGGATCCATGAACACTGAAGCTTTCTTT
TRBJ2-2 | TRBV21-1 | NA | NA | CASSKGGTGELFF | TGTGCCAGCAGCAAAGGGGGGACTGGGGAGCTGTTTTTT
TRBJ2-7 | TRBV7-9 | NA | TRBD1 | CASSLGVTGGFGEQYF | TGTGCCAGCAGCTTAGGTGTGACAGGGGGCTTCGGCGAGCAGTACTTC
TRBJ1-2 | TRBV19 | NA | NA | CASSIGGQNYGYTF | TGTGCCAGTAGTATAGGGGGGCAAAACTATGGCTACACCTTC
TRBJ1-3 | TRBV19 | NA | NA | CASTTLRSSGNTIYF | TGTGCCAGTACCACGCTTCGGTCCTCTGGAAACACCATATATTTT
TRBJ1-3 | TRBV5-4 | NA | NA | CASSLGGAAATGNTIYF | TGTGCCAGCAGCTTGGGTGGGGCTGCGGCCACTGGAAACACCATATATTTT
TRBJ1-6 | TRBV28 | NA | TRBD1 | CASSEGTGRSSYNSPLHF | TGTGCCAGCAGCGAAGGGACAGGGAGAAGCTCCTATAATTCACCCCTCCACTTT
TRBJ1-1 | TRBV25-1 | NA | NA | CASSPVGGAEAFF | TGTGCCAGCAGCCCAGTGGGGGGGGCTGAAGCTTTCTTT
TRBJ1-5 | TRBV19 | once | TRBD1 | CASTHRGAVGQPQHF | TGTGCCAGTACCCACAGGGGCGCCGTGGGTCAGCCCCAGCATTTT
TRBJ2-6 | TRBV19 | NA | TRBD1 | CASSSPPGTGGISGANVLTF | TGTGCCAGTAGTTCCCCCCCCGGGACAGGGGGAATCTCTGGGGCCAACGTCCTGACTTTC
TRBJ2-3 | TRBV4-2 | NA | TRBD2 | CASSQDFGRAGTDTQYF | TGTGCCAGCAGCCAAGATTTCGGGAGGGCTGGCACAGATACGCAGTATTTT
TRBJ1-5 | TRBV3-1/TRBV3-2 | NA | NA | CASSQEAGPQHF | TGTGCCAGCAGCCAAGAAGCTGGGCCCCAGCATTTT
TRBJ1-3 | TRBV9 | once | TRBD1 | CASSVGGGENTIYF | TGTGCCAGCAGCGTAGGAGGGGGCGAGAACACCATATATTTT
TRBJ2-7 | TRBV28 | NA | TRBD1 | CASSFGTGYSYEQYF | TGTGCCAGCAGTTTTGGGACAGGGTACTCCTACGAGCAGTACTTC